Following are 28 T cell receptor beta chains from one sample sequenced in a study of cytomegalovirus exposure and HLA in healthy donors. With 60 Vbeta and 13 Jbeta primers, the PCR was carried out. This table comes from immunoSEQ multiplex PCR, and its TCRdb copy is limited to in-frame clones, with some not included. There are about 140,000 clones in the sample, with 0.96% held by the top ten. Sequences were obtained from PBMCs. The receptors derive from a male donor in good health and CMV-seronegative.

This chain connects TRBV11-3 to TRBJ1-1; D is unclear. V shed 8 bases and J shed 10 bases, with 17 bases lying between them. Germline V gene data show CDR1 as SGHNT and CDR2 as YENEEA. The CDR3 consists of 12 residues. The CDR3 sequence: CASRREGSPAFF. The CDR3 nucleotides are TGTGCCAGCCGCCGGGAGGGCTCACCAGCTTTCTTT. Variable domain in full (rest from reference TRBV11-3 and TRBJ1-1): EAGVVQSPRYKIIEKKQPVAFWCNPISGHNTLYWYLQNLGQGPELLIRYENEEAVDDSQLPKDRFSAERLKGVDSTLKIQPAELGDSAVYLCASRREGSPAFFGQGTRLTVV.

The chain couples TRBV14 to TRBJ1-4, with D uncertain. Germline V CDR1 and CDR2: SGHDN, FVKESK. Trimming took off 1 base at V and 6 bases at J, with 15 bases between the two ends. CDR3 length: 16 residues. CDR3 sequence reads: CASSQATYSIYEKLFF. The CDR3 coding sequence is TGTGCCAGCAGCCAAGCAACATACAGCATATATGAAAAACTGTTTTTT.

CDR3 region: CASTPGGDETDTQYF. The DNA for the CDR3 is TGTGCCAGCACTCCCGGCGGGGACGAGACAGATACGCAGTATTTT. The rearrangement joins TRBV25-1 to TRBJ2-3, with a possible D match to TRBD2 (6 bases). V was trimmed by 7 bases and J by 3 bases, leaving 17 bases between them. There are 15 residues in the CDR3. From germline, CDR1 is MGHDK and CDR2 SYGVNS.

This chain joins TRBV6-1 and TRBJ1-5, with TRBD1 matching over 8 bases. J was trimmed by 0 bases and V by 0 bases; bases with no gene match: 4. Germline CDR1 MNHNS, CDR2 SASEGT. The CDR3 has 17 residues. CDR3 nucleotides: TGTGCCAGCAGTGAAGCACCACAGGGGGGTAGCAATCAGCCCCAGCATTTT. It codes for CASSEAPQGGSNQPQHF.

The rearrangement uses TRBV9 and TRBJ2-7; 13 bases are shared with TRBD2. This CDR3 contains 19 residues. Trimming took 0 bases from V and 5 from J; bases not matched to a gene: 14. In germline, CDR1 is SGDLS, CDR2 YYNGEE. CDR3 residues: CASSVEGGTSGALGDEQYF. CDR3 DNA sequence: TGTGCCAGCAGCGTAGAGGGTGGGACTAGCGGGGCCCTAGGGGACGAGCAGTACTTC.

The chain carries TRBV7-9 and TRBJ2-5; no clear D. Per the germline V gene, CDR1 is SEHNR and CDR2 is FQNEAQ (reference sequence). This CDR3 spans 12 amino acids. V lost 5 bases and J lost 5, with 9 bases in between. CDR3 loop: CASSAAAETQYF. The CDR3 DNA sequence: TGTGCCAGCAGCGCAGCAGCGGAGACCCAGTACTTC.

V and J are TRBV7-9 and TRBJ2-3; the match to TRBD2 covers 12 bases. The ends lost 5 bases at V and 6 bases at J; junction bases unmatched: 12. Germline CDR1 is SEHNR and CDR2 is FQNEAQ (reference sequence). The CDR3 extends over 17 amino acids. In DNA form, the CDR3 reads TGTGCCAGCAGCACTTGGACTAGCGGGGACTTTTTGGATACGCAGTATTTT. Amino acids: CASSTWTSGDFLDTQYF.

V gene TRBV6-1 combines with J gene TRBJ2-5; 7 bases align to TRBD1. With V trimmed by 3 bases and J by 1 base, 8 bases remained unmatched. Germline V lookup: CDR1 MNHNS, CDR2 SASEGT. The CDR3 sequence is 16 residues long. In DNA, the CDR3 is TGTGCCAGCAGTGAGGTCGTGGGACAGACCCAAGAGACCCAGTACTTC. This sequence encodes CASSEVVGQTQETQYF.

The chain joins TRBV7-9 to TRBJ2-2; D possibly corresponds to TRBD2 (6 bases). This CDR3 spans 15 amino acids. Germline loops: CDR1 SEHNR, CDR2 FQNEAQ (reference sequence). V was shortened by 4 bases and J by 6 bases, with 15 bases between the two germline ends. Here the CDR3 reads CASSSPTGSAGELFF. DNA of the CDR3: TGTGCCAGCAGCTCGCCCACCGGGAGTGCCGGGGAGCTGTTTTTT.

The V call is TRBV30, the J call TRBJ2-1, with 8 nucleotides matching TRBD1. Trimming cost V 1 base and J 0 bases; bases outside gene matches: 2. The CDR3 sequence is 15 residues long. Germline CDR1 GTSNPN, CDR2 SVGIG (reference sequence). CDR3 loop: CAWSGTGGSYNEQFF. CDR3 bases: TGTGCCTGGAGTGGTACAGGGGGCTCCTACAATGAGCAGTTCTTC.

V usage is TRBV19 and J usage is TRBJ1-1; TRBD1 is a possible D gene (5 bases). Germline V lookup: CDR1 LNHDA, CDR2 SQIVND (reference sequence). The CDR3 length is 13 residues. The ends were cut back, 8 bases at V and 4 bases at J, with 14 bases in the middle. CDR3 DNA: TGTGCCAGTTGGGACTTTTTCGGCACTGAAGCTTTCTTT. Its translation: CASWDFFGTEAFF.

This chain connects TRBV5-1 to TRBJ2-2; possible D gene TRBD1, 6 bases. Germline V gene sequence: CDR1 SGHRS, CDR2 YFSETQ. V lost 4 bases and J 0 bases, leaving 13 bases between the germline ends. The CDR3 has 16 amino acids. The CDR3 DNA is TGCGCCAGCAGCCTTAGACAGGCACCGAACACCGGGGAGCTGTTTTTT. Translation gives CASSLRQAPNTGELFF.

The chain links TRBV2 to TRBJ2-7; D perhaps matches TRBD2 (6 bases). Germline CDR1 and CDR2: SNHLY and FYNNEI. The CDR3 extends over 15 amino acids. This CDR3 is CAATGTGDNPYEQYF. The CDR3 DNA sequence: TGTGCTGCCACCGGGACGGGGGATAATCCCTACGAGCAGTACTTC.

This chain uses TRBV6-6 with TRBJ2-7; 13 bases align to TRBD2. Losses at the gene ends were 5 bases for V and 4 bases for J; bases not matched to a gene: 2. The germline gives CDR1 MNHNY, CDR2 SVGAGI (reference sequence). There are 14 residues in the CDR3. CDR3 sequence (DNA): TGTGCCAGCAGTCGGACTAGCGGGAGTTACGAGCAGTACTTC. Encoded protein: CASSRTSGSYEQYF.

The chain employs TRBV7-6 and TRBJ1-3; TRBD1 aligns across 10 bases. The V and J ends lost 3 bases and 3 bases, in that order; junction bases with no gene match: 8. This CDR3 has 17 amino acids. CDR1 and CDR2 from the germline V gene are SGHVS and FNYEAQ. CDR3 DNA: TGTGCCAGCAGCTTTCTCCTGACAGGGGGCTTTGGAAACACCATATATTTT. Residues: CASSFLLTGGFGNTIYF.

This rearrangement joins TRBV6-4 to TRBJ2-7; 10 bases are a match to TRBD2. With V trimmed by 7 bases and J by 2 bases, 5 bases remained unmatched. Per germline, CDR1 MRHNA and CDR2 SNTAGT. The CDR3 covers 14 residues. The CDR3: CASTTSGRAYEQYF. The CDR3 DNA sequence: TGTGCCAGCACGACTAGCGGGCGAGCCTACGAGCAGTACTTC.

Worth noting for this clone: Additional DNA sequences in this sample encode the identical CDR3. This rearrangement joins TRBV9 to TRBJ1-1; D call uncertain. CDR3 length: 13 amino acids. Per germline, CDR1 SGDLS and CDR2 YYNGEE. The V gene lost 3 bases and the J gene lost 2 bases, with 8 bases spanning the gap. CDR3 sequence (DNA): TGTGCCAGCAGCGCAACAGTCAACACTGAAGCTTTCTTT. Translating gives CASSATVNTEAFF.

V usage is TRBV19 and J usage is TRBJ2-3, with 7 bases lining up with TRBD1. Per germline, CDR1 LNHDA and CDR2 SQIVND (reference sequence). The V and J ends lost 1 base and 2 bases, in that order; junction bases with no gene match: 3. The CDR3 loop spans 15 amino acids. Written as DNA, the CDR3 is TGTGCCAGTAGTATAGGGCAGGGGGACACAGATACGCAGTATTTT. Protein sequence: CASSIGQGDTDTQYF.

This sequence joins TRBV11-2 and TRBJ2-5; 8 bases agree with TRBD2. Germline CDR1 is SGHAT and CDR2 is FQNNGV. Trimming took 5 bases from V and 2 from J; bases not matched to a gene: 7. This CDR3 is 15 amino acids long. The CDR3 DNA reads as TGTGCCAGCAGCACGATCAGCGGGGGTCAAGAGACCCAGTACTTC. Protein: CASSTISGGQETQYF.

The chain joins TRBV29-1 to TRBJ1-2; 11 positions agree with TRBD1. Germline CDR1 and CDR2: SQVTM and ANQGSEA. The V segment lost 2 bases and the J segment 6 bases; nucleotides outside the gene matches: 14. The CDR3 runs to 17 residues. The CDR3, as DNA: TGCAGCGTTGAAATTGGGAGGACAGGGGGCATAAACCATGGCTACACCTTC. It encodes CSVEIGRTGGINHGYTF. The full variable domain, its missing parts supplied by reference TRBV29-1 and TRBJ1-2, is SAVISQKPSRDICQRGTSLTIQCQVDSQVTMMFWYRQQPGQSLTLIATANQGSEATYESGFVIDKFPISRPNLTFSTLTVSNMSPEDSSIYLCSVEIGRTGGINHGYTFGSGTRLTVV.

The chain couples TRBV7-2 to TRBJ1-4, with 8 bases that match TRBD1. V was pared by 5 bases and J by 0 bases, with 2 bases of the junction left unmatched. Germline values: CDR1 SGHTA, CDR2 FQGNSA. The CDR3 is 15 amino acids. The CDR3, as DNA: TGTGCCAGCAGCCCACAGGGGGCAACTAATGAAAAACTGTTTTTT. Amino acid sequence: CASSPQGATNEKLFF.

The chain has TRBV11-3 and TRBJ1-5; D not certain. CDR1 is SGHNT, CDR2 YENEEA, per germline. Between the trimmed V and J ends, which lost 5 bases and 0 bases, there was a span of 5 bases. CDR3 size: 13 residues. The CDR3 loop is CASSLYSNQPQHF. CDR3 in DNA: TGTGCCAGCAGCCTCTATAGCAATCAGCCCCAGCATTTT.

The chain combines TRBV27 with TRBJ1-4; 9 bases agree with TRBD1. This CDR3 is built from 16 residues. The J segment lost 0 bases and the V segment lost 6 bases, leaving 5 bases of the junction unmatched. Germline CDR1 reads MNHEY; CDR2 reads SMNVEV (reference sequence). The CDR3 DNA reads TGTGCCAGCAGACCCCGGGACAGGGCAACTAATGAAAAACTGTTTTTT. This encodes CASRPRDRATNEKLFF.

The V call is TRBV30, the J call TRBJ2-5; a possible D gene is TRBD1 (6 bases). The DNA end is more similar to TRBJ2-7, so the J call may be wrong. This CDR3 contains 13 residues. Germline V lookup: CDR1 GTSNPN, CDR2 SVGIG (reference sequence). In DNA form, the CDR3 reads TGTGCCTGGGGAACAGGGAGCTCCTACGAGCAGTACTTC. It translates to CAWGTGSSYEQYF.

The chain's CDR3 is CASMLEGGSYQPQHF. In DNA, the CDR3 is TGTGCCAGCATGTTGGAAGGGGGTTCCTATCAGCCCCAGCATTTT. The V and J genes are TRBV2 and TRBJ1-5, with a weak D call TRBD1 (6 bases). The CDR3 totals 15 residues. Germline V gene lookup returns CDR1 SNHLY and CDR2 FYNNEI. Trimming removed 7 bases from V and 5 bases from J, with 18 bases in between.

This chain links TRBV20-1 with TRBJ1-1; D ambiguous. V lost 8 bases to trimming and J lost 1 base, with 8 bases between them. Per germline, CDR1 DFQATT and CDR2 SNEGSKA (reference sequence). There are 11 residues in the CDR3. CDR3 coding DNA: TGCAGTCCCGGTTGGAACACTGAAGCTTTCTTT. Translation gives CSPGWNTEAFF.

The V gene is TRBV4-2, the J gene TRBJ1-2, with D perhaps TRBD1 (6 bases). V dropped 0 bases and J dropped 2 bases, with 16 bases sitting between them. CDR1 and CDR2 (germline): LGHNA, YNFKEQ. This CDR3 spans 17 amino acids. CDR3: CASSQENAGAINYGYTF. CDR3 nucleotide sequence: TGTGCCAGCAGCCAAGAGAATGCGGGGGCGATCAACTATGGCTACACCTTC.

V usage is TRBV29-1 and J usage is TRBJ2-7, with 10 bases aligning to TRBD1. This CDR3 comprises 13 residues. With 7 bases clipped from V and 2 bases from J, the junction kept 5 bases outside the gene matches. The germline gives CDR1 SQVTM, CDR2 ANQGSEA. This CDR3 reads CSGVGQGPYEQYF. DNA of the CDR3: TGCAGCGGGGTGGGACAGGGGCCCTACGAGCAGTACTTC.